Listed below are T cell receptor beta chains from one sample, sequenced in a study of T-cell memory formation after mild COVID-19. Using its own MiXCR run on the 5' RACE reads, TCRdb lists one record per CDR3 protein. The sample records fewer than 150,000 distinct CDR3 sequences, about a sixth being singletons. Material: PBMCs or a T cell subset sorted from them (not recorded which). The source is a young man who had mild COVID-19 (a few samples of this study predate the infection). Cell type and time point are not known. The CDR3 runs from the conserved cysteine through the conserved F or W. D genes are given only for firm matches. Size values are once, few and many counts, or a class for expanded clones, and some rows have none.

v_gene: TRBV6-5; j_gene: TRBJ2-4; abundance: few; d_gene: TRBD2; CDR3nt: TGTGCCAGCAGCCTTCTCGCGGGAGACCTAGCCAAAAACATTCAGTACTTC; CDR3aa: CASSLLAGDLAKNIQYF
v_gene: TRBV12-3/TRBV12-4; j_gene: TRBJ1-2; abundance: NA; d_gene: NA; CDR3nt: TGTGCCAGCAGGGGGTGGGGACGGCGAGGCTACACCTTC; CDR3aa: CASRGWGRRGYTF
v_gene: TRBV20-1; j_gene: TRBJ1-3; abundance: NA; d_gene: NA; CDR3nt: TGCAGTGCTAGGGAGACCCATAGCTCTGGAAACACCATATATTTT; CDR3aa: CSARETHSSGNTIYF
v_gene: TRBV6-2/TRBV6-3; j_gene: TRBJ2-3; abundance: many; d_gene: NA; CDR3nt: TGTGCCAGCAGCCCCACCTTGGATACGCAGTATTTT; CDR3aa: CASSPTLDTQYF
v_gene: TRBV5-6; j_gene: TRBJ1-6; abundance: few; d_gene: NA; CDR3nt: TGTGCCAGCAGCTTGGCGATTGGACGGAACCTCCACTTT; CDR3aa: CASSLAIGRNLHF
v_gene: TRBV4-3; j_gene: TRBJ2-5; abundance: few; d_gene: NA; CDR3nt: TGCGCCAGCAGCCAAGATCTCTCCACAGAGTCGCGTCGTCAAGAGACCCAGTACTTC; CDR3aa: CASSQDLSTESRRQETQYF
v_gene: TRBV7-7; j_gene: TRBJ2-2; abundance: few; d_gene: NA; CDR3nt: TGTGCTAGCAGCCGGCGCTCAGACAGGGAGGTCACCGGGGAGCTGTTTTTT; CDR3aa: CASSRRSDREVTGELFF
v_gene: TRBV12-3/TRBV12-4; j_gene: TRBJ2-2; abundance: NA; d_gene: TRBD1; CDR3nt: TGTGCCAGCAGTTTATTAAGGACAGGGGGCACCGGGGAGCTGTTTTTT; CDR3aa: CASSLLRTGGTGELFF
v_gene: TRBV5-6; j_gene: TRBJ2-5; abundance: few; d_gene: NA; CDR3nt: TGTGCCAGCAGCTGGACTCAAGAGACCCAGTACTTC; CDR3aa: CASSWTQETQYF
v_gene: TRBV7-2; j_gene: TRBJ1-5; abundance: few; d_gene: TRBD1; CDR3nt: TGTGCCAGCAGCTTTCGACAGGGAGGTAGCAATCAGCCCCAGCATTTT; CDR3aa: CASSFRQGGSNQPQHF
v_gene: TRBV24-1; j_gene: TRBJ1-4; abundance: few; d_gene: NA; CDR3nt: TGTGCCACCAGTGACCAGCCCTCTGCGGGGAATAATGAAAAACTGTTTTTT; CDR3aa: CATSDQPSAGNNEKLFF
v_gene: TRBV12-3/TRBV12-4; j_gene: TRBJ2-3; abundance: many; d_gene: NA; CDR3nt: TGTGCCAGCAGTTTAGGGCAGGGATTGACACATTTT; CDR3aa: CASSLGQGLTHF
v_gene: TRBV7-6; j_gene: TRBJ2-2; abundance: NA; d_gene: NA; CDR3nt: TGTGCCAGCAGCTCCCCTGAGGGCCCCCGCGGGGAGCTGTTTTTT; CDR3aa: CASSSPEGPRGELFF
v_gene: TRBV5-1; j_gene: TRBJ2-1; abundance: few; d_gene: TRBD1; CDR3nt: TGCGCCAGCAGCACGGCCGGGACAGGGGTCTACAATGAGCAGTTCTTC; CDR3aa: CASSTAGTGVYNEQFF
v_gene: TRBV28; j_gene: TRBJ2-1; abundance: few; d_gene: TRBD2; CDR3nt: TGTGCCAGCAGTTTAGGCCTAGCGGGGCGGAATGAGCAGTTCTTC; CDR3aa: CASSLGLAGRNEQFF
v_gene: TRBV12-3/TRBV12-4; j_gene: TRBJ2-5; abundance: NA; d_gene: NA; CDR3nt: TGTGCCAGCAGTTTGGTAGACCAAGAGACCCAGTACTTC; CDR3aa: CASSLVDQETQYF
v_gene: TRBV7-2; j_gene: TRBJ2-5; abundance: few; d_gene: TRBD2; CDR3nt: TGTGCCAGCAGCGATTCCTGGGGTAGCGGGGCTCGAGAGACCCAGTACTTC; CDR3aa: CASSDSWGSGARETQYF
v_gene: TRBV5-1; j_gene: TRBJ2-3; abundance: few; d_gene: NA; CDR3nt: TGCGCCAGCGGGGGACCGTCCGCCGCGGGTACGCAGTATTTT; CDR3aa: CASGGPSAAGTQYF
v_gene: TRBV5-1; j_gene: TRBJ2-1; abundance: once; d_gene: NA; CDR3nt: TGCGCCAGCAGCTTGATTTCGTCGGAGCAGTTCTTC; CDR3aa: CASSLISSEQFF
v_gene: TRBV30; j_gene: TRBJ2-6; abundance: few; d_gene: TRBD1; CDR3nt: TGTGCCTGGGAGAGGACAGGGAAATCATGGGGGGCCAACGTCCTGACTTTC; CDR3aa: CAWERTGKSWGANVLTF
v_gene: TRBV20-1; j_gene: TRBJ1-2; abundance: NA; d_gene: NA; CDR3nt: TGCAGTGCCTTCGACAGGTCAAACTATGGCTACACCTTC; CDR3aa: CSAFDRSNYGYTF
v_gene: TRBV5-4; j_gene: TRBJ2-3; abundance: NA; d_gene: NA; CDR3nt: TGTGCCAGCAGTGCCCGCGGGCCAGCCTACACAGATACGCAGTATTTT; CDR3aa: CASSARGPAYTDTQYF
v_gene: TRBV18; j_gene: TRBJ1-2; abundance: NA; d_gene: NA; CDR3nt: TGTGCCAGCTCACCAGACACTGGCTACACCTTC; CDR3aa: CASSPDTGYTF
v_gene: TRBV5-1; j_gene: TRBJ2-3; abundance: few; d_gene: TRBD2; CDR3nt: TGCGCCAGCAGCTTTACTCGTCTAGCGGATAGCACAGATACGCAGTATTTT; CDR3aa: CASSFTRLADSTDTQYF
v_gene: TRBV7-2; j_gene: TRBJ2-1; abundance: NA; d_gene: TRBD2; CDR3nt: TGTGCCAGCAGGCCGGGACTAGCGGGGTTTTACAATGAGCAGTTCTTC; CDR3aa: CASRPGLAGFYNEQFF
v_gene: TRBV27; j_gene: TRBJ2-3; abundance: NA; d_gene: TRBD1; CDR3nt: TGTGCCAGCAGTTTATCGGTAGGGGGCGGGACAGATACGCAGTATTTT; CDR3aa: CASSLSVGGGTDTQYF
v_gene: TRBV10-1; j_gene: TRBJ2-3; abundance: few; d_gene: NA; CDR3nt: TGCGCCAGCAGTGAAGGGGGCACAGATACGCAGTATTTT; CDR3aa: CASSEGGTDTQYF
v_gene: TRBV20-1; j_gene: TRBJ1-5; abundance: NA; d_gene: NA; CDR3nt: TGCAGTGCTAGGACAGTGTGGGATCAGCCCCAGCATTTT; CDR3aa: CSARTVWDQPQHF
v_gene: TRBV12-3/TRBV12-4; j_gene: TRBJ1-6; abundance: NA; d_gene: NA; CDR3nt: TGTGCCAGCACCCGAGCCCAGGGGCGGTCACCCCTCCACTTT; CDR3aa: CASTRAQGRSPLHF
v_gene: TRBV28; j_gene: TRBJ2-1; abundance: NA; d_gene: NA; CDR3nt: TGTGCCAGCAGTTCCCCCTCCGGTTACTACAATGAGCAGTTCTTC; CDR3aa: CASSSPSGYYNEQFF
v_gene: TRBV20-1; j_gene: TRBJ1-2; abundance: NA; d_gene: NA; CDR3nt: TGCAGTTCCCTAGAGGTAGTCCGCTATGGCTACACCTTC; CDR3aa: CSSLEVVRYGYTF
v_gene: TRBV20-1; j_gene: TRBJ1-5; abundance: few; d_gene: NA; CDR3nt: TGCAGTGCTACCGGGGGAGGGGCGTCCCAGCATTTT; CDR3aa: CSATGGGASQHF
v_gene: TRBV19; j_gene: TRBJ1-1; abundance: few; d_gene: NA; CDR3nt: TGTGCCAGCCGTATAATGGGGAACACTGAAGCTTTCTTT; CDR3aa: CASRIMGNTEAFF
v_gene: TRBV20-1; j_gene: TRBJ2-7; abundance: NA; d_gene: TRBD1; CDR3nt: TGCAGTGCCAGGATACTCGGGACAGCCCGAATCTACGAGCAGTACTTC; CDR3aa: CSARILGTARIYEQYF
v_gene: TRBV7-9; j_gene: TRBJ1-2; abundance: NA; d_gene: TRBD1; CDR3nt: TGTGCCAGCAGCCGGACAGGGGATGGCTACACCTTC; CDR3aa: CASSRTGDGYTF
v_gene: TRBV5-8; j_gene: TRBJ1-2; abundance: few; d_gene: TRBD1; CDR3nt: TGTGCCAGCAGCTGGGGGGACAGGCCAAACTATGGCTACACCTTC; CDR3aa: CASSWGDRPNYGYTF
v_gene: TRBV10-1; j_gene: TRBJ2-3; abundance: NA; d_gene: TRBD2; CDR3nt: TGCGCCAGCAGGACCGGGGGGTCGGGTACGCAGTATTTT; CDR3aa: CASRTGGSGTQYF
v_gene: TRBV7-2; j_gene: TRBJ1-3; abundance: NA; d_gene: NA; CDR3nt: TGTGCCAGCAGCTTCCAGTTAGACTCTGGAAACACCATATATTTT; CDR3aa: CASSFQLDSGNTIYF
v_gene: TRBV18; j_gene: TRBJ2-7; abundance: few; d_gene: NA; CDR3nt: TGTGCCAGCTCCCCCGCCATCTTCTACGAGCAGTACTTC; CDR3aa: CASSPAIFYEQYF
v_gene: TRBV5-1; j_gene: TRBJ1-6; abundance: NA; d_gene: NA; CDR3nt: TGCGCCAGCAGCTTGTTTCGGAGCTCCTATAATTCACCCCTCCACTTT; CDR3aa: CASSLFRSSYNSPLHF
v_gene: TRBV29-1; j_gene: TRBJ1-2; abundance: NA; d_gene: NA; CDR3nt: TGCAGCGTTGCCGCCCCGCTAATTAGCAGCTACACCTTC; CDR3aa: CSVAAPLISSYTF
v_gene: TRBV18; j_gene: TRBJ2-3; abundance: few; d_gene: NA; CDR3nt: TGTGCCAGCTCACCCCGGCAGGGGTTGAATACGCAGTATTTT; CDR3aa: CASSPRQGLNTQYF
v_gene: TRBV11-3; j_gene: TRBJ2-1; abundance: NA; d_gene: TRBD2; CDR3nt: TGTGCCAGCAGCCATAGCGGGGGCAGGGACAATGAGCAGTTCTTC; CDR3aa: CASSHSGGRDNEQFF
v_gene: TRBV7-2; j_gene: TRBJ2-3; abundance: NA; d_gene: TRBD2; CDR3nt: TGTGCCAGCAGCACGAGACTAGCGGGGGAACCCACAGATACGCAGTATTTT; CDR3aa: CASSTRLAGEPTDTQYF
v_gene: TRBV7-8; j_gene: TRBJ1-3; abundance: NA; d_gene: NA; CDR3nt: TGTGCCAGCAGCTTAGTGTCGGGGACTGGAAACACCATATATTTT; CDR3aa: CASSLVSGTGNTIYF
v_gene: TRBV5-1; j_gene: TRBJ2-7; abundance: few; d_gene: NA; CDR3nt: TGCGCCAGCAGCAGGTCAGGGCCTGACGAGCAGTACTTC; CDR3aa: CASSRSGPDEQYF
v_gene: TRBV20-1; j_gene: TRBJ2-7; abundance: few; d_gene: TRBD1; CDR3nt: TGCAGTGCTAAAAGGGACAGGGGAAGCGAGCAGTACTTC; CDR3aa: CSAKRDRGSEQYF
v_gene: TRBV28; j_gene: TRBJ2-2; abundance: NA; d_gene: NA; CDR3nt: TGTGCCACCATGTATAGGGACACCGGGGAGCTGTTTTTT; CDR3aa: CATMYRDTGELFF